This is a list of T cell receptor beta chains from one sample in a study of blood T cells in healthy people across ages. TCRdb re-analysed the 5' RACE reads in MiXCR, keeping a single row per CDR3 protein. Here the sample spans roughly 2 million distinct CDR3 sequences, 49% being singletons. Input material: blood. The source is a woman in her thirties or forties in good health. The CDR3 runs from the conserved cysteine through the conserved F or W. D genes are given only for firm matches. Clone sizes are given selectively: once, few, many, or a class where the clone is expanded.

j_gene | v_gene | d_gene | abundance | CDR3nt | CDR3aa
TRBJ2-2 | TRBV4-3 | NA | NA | TGCGCCAGCAGCCAAGACAGGGGTGCCGCCGGGGAGCTGTTTTTT | CASSQDRGAAGELFF
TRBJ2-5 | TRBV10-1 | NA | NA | TGCGCCAGCAAGGTCTGGCGGCAAAAAGAGACCCAGTACTTC | CASKVWRQKETQYF
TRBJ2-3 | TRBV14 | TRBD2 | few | TGTGCCAGCAGCCAAGAGAACCTAGCGGGGGTAACAGATACGCAGTATTTT | CASSQENLAGVTDTQYF
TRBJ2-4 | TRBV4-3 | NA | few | TGCGCCAGCAGCCAACGCCGCCCCGACATTCAGTACTTC | CASSQRRPDIQYF
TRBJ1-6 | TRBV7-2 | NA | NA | TGTGCCAGCAGCTTAGACAGCTCTAGTAGTAATTCACCCCTCCACTTT | CASSLDSSSSNSPLHF
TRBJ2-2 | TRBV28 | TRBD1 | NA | TGTGCTAGCAGTAGACAGGGTTACACCGGGGAGCTGTTTTTT | CASSRQGYTGELFF
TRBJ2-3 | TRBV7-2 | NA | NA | TGTGCCAGCAGCTTAAGCCCGTCGTTAAGCACAGATACGCAGTATTTT | CASSLSPSLSTDTQYF
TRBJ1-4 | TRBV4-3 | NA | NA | TGCGCCAGCAGCCAGGAAACCGGGAGGAGAGAAAAACTGTTTTTT | CASSQETGRREKLFF
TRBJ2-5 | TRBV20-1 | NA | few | TGCAGTGCTTCAACCGGGGGATGGGAGACCCAGTACTTC | CSASTGGWETQYF
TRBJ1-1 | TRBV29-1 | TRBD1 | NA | TGCAGCGGTGTGACAGGGGTGAACACTGAAGCTTTCTTT | CSGVTGVNTEAFF
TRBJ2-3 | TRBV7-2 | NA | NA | TGTGCCAGCAGCTTAAATTACGGGGATACGCAGTATTTT | CASSLNYGDTQYF
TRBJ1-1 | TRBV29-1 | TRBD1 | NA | TGCAGCGTTGATACAGGGGGGACGCCGAACACTGAAGCTTTCTTT | CSVDTGGTPNTEAFF
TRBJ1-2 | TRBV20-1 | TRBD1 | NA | TGCAGTGCTCCTACCGGGACAGGGGGCAGTGGCTACACCTTC | CSAPTGTGGSGYTF
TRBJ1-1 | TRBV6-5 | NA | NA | TGTGCCAGCAGTTCCTACCTAGGGCCAGGGGATGAAGCTTTCTTT | CASSSYLGPGDEAFF
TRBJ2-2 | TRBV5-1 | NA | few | TGCGCCAGCAGCGCCGACGCGAACACCGGGGAGCTGTTTTTT | CASSADANTGELFF
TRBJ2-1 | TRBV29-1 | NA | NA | TGCAGCGTTATCAAGTACAATGAGCAGTTCTTC | CSVIKYNEQFF
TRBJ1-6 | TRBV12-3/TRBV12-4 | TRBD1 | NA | TGTGCCAGCAGTCCCTCACAGGGGGCTAATTCACCCCTCCACTTT | CASSPSQGANSPLHF
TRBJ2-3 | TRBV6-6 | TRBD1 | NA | TGTGCCAGCAGTACCCAGACAGGGGGCGCCTCTGCAGATACGCAGTATTTT | CASSTQTGGASADTQYF
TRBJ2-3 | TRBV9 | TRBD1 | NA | TGTGCCAGCAGCGCCACCGGGACAGGGTGGGATACGCAGTATTTT | CASSATGTGWDTQYF
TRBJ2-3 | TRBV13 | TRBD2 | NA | TGTGCCAGCAGCGCGGGGAGGGGAGCCACAGATACGCAGTATTTT | CASSAGRGATDTQYF